This entry is about one T cell receptor beta chain. The antigen is not known. The data are from a study of cytomegalovirus exposure and HLA in healthy donors. Vbeta (60) and Jbeta (13) primers were used in the PCR. Produced via immunoSEQ multiplex PCR; TCRdb's table is partial and in-frame only. The sample includes 100,000 to 150,000 clones, around 76% of them seen just once. All donors participated as healthy donors of bone marrow. Study-level points and caveats: TCR beta chain V- and J-gene trimming was linked, in a later analysis, to a missense variant in DCLRE1C. A likely sequencing artifact accounted for one observed cluster of highly shared sequence variants.

The receptor was isolated from a male donor in good health and CMV-seronegative. Sequenced material: PBMCs.

CDR3 sequence reads: CASSQPGIRTPDTQYF. The CDR3 region has the DNA TGTGCCAGCAGTCAACCCGGGATAAGGACTCCAGATACGCAGTATTTT. The V gene is TRBV27, the J gene TRBJ2-3, with D possibly being TRBD2 (5 bases). Trimming pared 5 bases from V and 4 bases from J, leaving 19 bases between. CDR1 is MNHEY and CDR2 is SMNVEV in the germline V gene (reference sequence). This CDR3 region has 16 residues.